Detailed here is one T cell receptor (beta chain). The CDR3 spans 13 residues. J gave up 8 bases and V 2 bases, and 0 bases lay outside the gene matches. Germline V gene lookup returns CDR1 ENHRY and CDR2 SYGVKD. This record comes from a study of blood T cell repertoires in COVID-19. Study summary: Spain, Italy and the United States supplied samples that represented acute and convalescent COVID-19.

Authors' methods: Counts of nucleated cells, estimated from reference gene primer amplification, were obtained. Only in-frame clones appear in the TCRdb table, and some are missing; sequencing was by immunoSEQ multiplex PCR. That table gives V, J and clone size, and the DNA gave D and trimming. The sample contains around 220,000 clones, about nine tenths of which appear only once. This study enrolled people aged roughly 18 to 100 from approximately 24 US geographic areas. Two negative PCRs, clearance, or symptom resolution characterized the recovered Cohort 3 donors. This receptor was taken from a woman under 30 who had recovered from COVID-19. The chain uses TRBV10-3 and TRBJ1-6; TRBD1 matches at 7 bases. The material sequenced was PBMCs or T cells enriched from blood (not recorded which). DNA for the CDR3: TGTGCCATCAGTGAGGACAGGGATTCACCCCTCCACTTT. It is translated as CAISEDRDSPLHF.